The 25 T cell receptor beta chains reported below all come from one sample, sequenced in a study of low-dose radiotherapy and immunotherapy resistance in tumors. TRAV- and TRBV-specific primers primed first-strand cDNA, covering alpha and beta chains. With a V-primer adapter and a constant-region primer, TCRs were amplified for about 19 PCR cycles. TCRdb re-derived calls from the reads in MiXCR, one entry per CDR3 protein. The sample includes around 90,000 distinct CDR3 sequences, about 20% of them seen just once. The time point was: before trial treatment. The specimen comprised PBMCs, sampled before treatment. The receptors come from a male donor with prostate cancer.

This clonotype was recorded at least ten times. The genes are TRBV28 and TRBJ1-5; D gene uncertain. The germline gives CDR1 MDHEN, CDR2 SYDVKM. Trimming took 8 bases from V and 7 from J, leaving 15 bases between them. CDR3 size: 13 residues. CDR3 sequence: CASRLRKGQPQHF. In DNA, the CDR3 is TGTGCCAGCCGCCTGAGGAAGGGCCAGCCCCAGCATTTT.

This clonotype was detected many times. This sequence joins TRBV7-9 and TRBJ2-7; the D gene is possibly TRBD2 (5 bases). V lost 1 base and J 3 bases, leaving 10 bases between the germline ends. CDR3 length: 14 amino acids. In germline, CDR1 is SEHNR, CDR2 FQNEAQ (reference sequence). The CDR3 coding sequence is TGTGCCAGCAGCTTAGAACTAGACGACTACGAGCAGTACTTC. Its translation is CASSLELDDYEQYF. The complete variable domain, with remaining parts taken from reference TRBV7-9 and TRBJ2-7, reads DTGVSQNPRHKITKRGQNVTFRCDPISEHNRLYWYRQTLGQGPEFLTYFQNEAQLEKSRLLSDRFSAERPKGSFSTLEIQRTEQGDSAMYLCASSLELDDYEQYFGPGTRLTVT.

This clonotype is termed medium-sized. V is TRBV6-6 and J is TRBJ1-5; D possibly corresponds to TRBD1 (5 bases). Germline CDR1 reads MNHNY; CDR2 reads SVGAGI (reference sequence). V lost 2 bases and J 4 bases, leaving 9 bases between the germline ends. The CDR3 runs to 14 residues. The DNA for the CDR3 is TGTGCCAGCAGTTACACGGGGGGAAATCAGCCCCAGCATTTT. Its translation: CASSYTGGNQPQHF.

This chain uses TRBV29-1 with TRBJ2-4; D is ambiguous. Trimming pared 8 bases from V and 0 bases from J, leaving 14 bases between. The CDR3 runs to 14 residues. Looked up from germline, CDR1 is SQVTM and CDR2 is ANQGSEA. The CDR3 region has the DNA TGCAGCATCCGACAAGCACTAGCCAAAAACATTCAGTACTTC. Its translation is CSIRQALAKNIQYF.

Details on this clonotype: A far larger clone is just one base off, so this is likely a read error. The chain joins TRBV2 to TRBJ2-1, with TRBD1 matching 7 bases. Germline trimming cut 5 bases from V and 10 bases from J; bases unmatched to any gene: 14. Germline lookup yields CDR1 SNHLY and CDR2 FYNNEI. The CDR3 runs 15 residues. Here the CDR3 DNA reads TGTGCCAGCAGTAACGGCAGGGGGTTGCTCTACGAGCAGTTCTTC. Its protein product is CASSNGRGLLYEQFF.

The chain is built from TRBV15 and TRBJ2-7; D unresolved. Germline assignment: CDR1 LNHNV and CDR2 YYDKDF (reference sequence). Trimming took 0 bases from V and 2 from J, leaving 8 bases between them. The CDR3 runs to 14 residues. CDR3 in amino acids: CATSRDGQAYEQYF. DNA for the CDR3: TGTGCCACCAGCAGAGATGGGCAGGCCTACGAGCAGTACTTC.

This clonotype was counted many times. The J gene is TRBJ1-1, the V gene TRBV9, with D unclear. The CDR3 consists of 17 residues. The germline CDR1 and CDR2 sequences are SGDLS and YYNGEE. V shed 3 bases and J shed 5 bases, with 23 bases lying between them. In nucleotides, the CDR3 is TGTGCCAGCAGCGACGATTCCGGGTCCTGGGGAGGTACTGAAGCTTTCTTT. It specifies CASSDDSGSWGGTEAFF.

This clonotype was recorded at least ten times. This chain uses TRBV5-1 with TRBJ2-4; D not resolved. Germline CDR1 SGHRS, CDR2 YFSETQ. Trimming took 1 base from V and 0 from J, leaving 5 bases between them. The CDR3 is 14 residues long. CDR3 sequence reads: CASSLSLAKNIQYF. In DNA, the CDR3 is TGCGCCAGCAGCTTGTCGCTAGCCAAAAACATTCAGTACTTC.

This sequence joins TRBV5-4 and TRBJ2-2; D gene unclear. Germline CDR1 reads SGHNT; CDR2 reads YYREEE (reference sequence). This CDR3 has 14 residues. The V gene lost 5 bases and the J gene lost 3 bases, with 11 bases spanning the gap. The CDR3 reads CASSSLPDTGELFF. As DNA, the CDR3 is TGTGCCAGCAGTTCGTTACCTGACACCGGGGAGCTGTTTTTT. The full variable domain, completed using reference TRBV5-4 and TRBJ2-2, is ETGVTQSPTHLIKTRGQQVTLRCSSQSGHNTVSWYQQALGQGPQFIFQYYREEENGRGNFPPRFSGLQFPNYSSELNVNALELDDSALYLCASSSLPDTGELFFGEGSRLTVL.

The chain recombines TRBV2 with TRBJ2-7; tentatively, D is TRBD1 (6 bases). The germline CDR1 and CDR2 sequences are SNHLY and FYNNEI. CDR3 length equals 13 residues. V was pared by 7 bases and J by 4 bases, with 14 bases between. The CDR3 region has the DNA TGTGCCAGCAATTTTAACAGGGATTACGAGCAGTACTTC. Translated: CASNFNRDYEQYF.

This clonotype has at least ten counts. The chain uses TRBV28 and TRBJ2-7; 9 bases map to TRBD1. Germline V gene sequence: CDR1 MDHEN, CDR2 SYDVKM. With V trimmed by 3 bases and J by 4 bases, 16 bases remained unmatched. CDR3 length equals 18 residues. The CDR3 is CASSFGDRGFSKIYEQYF. The CDR3 coding sequence is TGTGCCAGCAGTTTTGGTGACAGGGGGTTTTCGAAGATTTACGAGCAGTACTTC.

Relative to its sample, this clonotype is medium-sized (0.01 to 0.1%). An end of the junction differs from the germline gene, which may be a read error. The genes are TRBV7-2 and TRBJ2-1, with 10 bases lining up with TRBD2. The CDR3 is made up of 13 amino acids. Germline CDR1 reads SGHTA; CDR2 reads FQGNSA. The CDR3 here is CASSLESGLAPYF. The DNA for the CDR3 is TGTGCCAGCAGCTTAGAGTCGGGACTAGCGCCTTACTTC.

This clonotype was seen ten or more times. The chain uses TRBV3-1 and TRBJ2-3; 14 bases line up with TRBD2. The CDR3 length is 16 residues. Germline-derived CDR1 and CDR2 are LGHDT and YNNKEL (reference sequence). With 4 bases clipped from V and 5 bases from J, the junction kept 5 bases outside the gene matches. CDR3 region: CASSLGLAGGGDTQYF. CDR3 bases: TGTGCCAGCAGCCTAGGACTAGCGGGGGGTGGAGATACGCAGTATTTT.

V gene TRBV5-1 combines with J gene TRBJ1-1; D might be TRBD1 (6 bases). Germline V lookup: CDR1 SGHRS, CDR2 YFSETQ. The CDR3 consists of 12 residues. Between the trimmed V and J ends, which lost 4 bases and 5 bases, there was a span of 9 bases. In nucleotides, the CDR3 is TGCGCCAGCAGCGCAGGGGTAACTGAAGCTTTCTTT. Amino acids: CASSAGVTEAFF.

On this clonotype itself: This likely traces to a read error, being one base from a far larger clone. This chain links TRBV6-6 with TRBJ2-1, with D maybe TRBD2 (5 bases). CDR1 and CDR2 from the germline V gene are MNHNY and SVGAGI (reference sequence). Deletions cut 5 bases from V and 3 bases from J, with 14 bases between. The CDR3 consists of 15 residues. Here the CDR3 reads CASSVRGSLYNEQFF. The CDR3 nucleotides read TGTGCCAGCAGTGTTCGAGGGAGTCTCTACAATGAGCAGTTCTTC.

At least ten counts were recorded for this clonotype. The V call is TRBV30, the J call TRBJ2-5; D is undetermined. The length of the CDR3 is 12 residues. The V and J ends lost 2 bases and 1 base respectively, with 5 bases between them. Germline CDR1 and CDR2: GTSNPN and SVGIG (reference sequence). DNA for the CDR3: TGTGCCTGGAGTTCCCCCCAAGAGACCCAGTACTTC. This gives the protein CAWSSPQETQYF.

This clonotype has ten or more counts. V is TRBV27 and J is TRBJ1-5; TRBD1 is a possible D gene (6 bases). Germline assignment: CDR1 MNHEY and CDR2 SMNVEV (reference sequence). The CDR3 consists of 15 residues. Trimming took 7 bases from V and 4 from J, leaving 17 bases between them. The CDR3 bases are TGTGCCAGCACCCCTGTAGGGGGGGCGAATCAGCCCCAGCATTTT. Amino acid sequence: CASTPVGGANQPQHF.

Regarding this clonotype: A far more abundant clone sits one base away, making this likely a read error. The chain uses TRBV3-1 and TRBJ2-7; D is perhaps TRBD1 (6 bases). This CDR3 region has 13 residues. The V end lost 2 bases, the J end lost 7 bases, and 12 bases lay between the germline ends. Germline V CDR1 and CDR2: LGHDT, YNNKEL (reference sequence). The CDR3 protein is CASSQRTVGEQYF. In nucleotides, the CDR3 is TGTGCCAGCAGCCAACGGACAGTCGGTGAGCAGTACTTC.

This clonotype was detected ten times or more. The chain joins TRBV5-1 to TRBJ2-7; D is tentatively TRBD1 or TRBD2 (5 bases each). In germline, CDR1 is SGHRS, CDR2 YFSETQ. V was pared by 4 bases and J by 1 base, with 18 bases between. CDR3 length: 16 residues. CDR3 sequence reads: CASSADSTRGSYEQYF. As DNA, the CDR3 is TGCGCCAGCAGCGCTGACAGCACTCGGGGTTCCTACGAGCAGTACTTC. Based on the CDR3 plus reference TRBV5-1 and TRBJ2-7, the full variable domain is KAGVTQTPRYLIKTRGQQVTLSCSPISGHRSVSWYQQTPGQGLQFLFEYFSETQRNKGNFPGRFSGRQFSNSRSEMNVSTLELGDSALYLCASSADSTRGSYEQYFGPGTRLTVT.

This clonotype was seen many times. The V and J genes are TRBV7-2 and TRBJ2-1, with D possibly being TRBD2 (6 bases). Germline values: CDR1 SGHTA, CDR2 FQGNSA. Deletions cut 0 bases from V and 6 bases from J, with 9 bases between. The CDR3 is made up of 14 amino acids. The CDR3 region is CASSLAGGPNEQFF. The CDR3 nucleotides read TGTGCCAGCAGCTTAGCGGGGGGTCCCAATGAGCAGTTCTTC.

The rearrangement joins TRBV7-2 to TRBJ2-1, with a tentative D call TRBD2 (6 bases). V lost 6 bases and J 6 bases, leaving 33 bases between the germline ends. The germline V gene encodes CDR1 SGHTA and CDR2 FQGNSA. This CDR3 has 20 residues. The CDR3 reads CASSRPPTRLGGILFNEQFF. DNA of the CDR3: TGTGCCAGCAGTCGGCCCCCCACACGTCTAGGCGGGATATTGTTCAATGAGCAGTTCTTC.

This clonotype was counted a few times. This sequence joins TRBV7-3 and TRBJ1-1; 8 bases map to TRBD1. Germline V gene lookup returns CDR1 SGHTA and CDR2 FQGTGA. The CDR3 has 14 amino acids. V was pared by 4 bases and J by 3 bases, with 4 bases of the junction left unmatched. The CDR3 is CASSSGQEDTEAFF. The DNA for the CDR3 is TGTGCCAGCAGCTCGGGACAGGAGGACACTGAAGCTTTCTTT.

The V gene is TRBV20-1, the J gene TRBJ1-1, with D possibly being TRBD1 (5 bases). This CDR3 is built from 12 residues. The ends were cut back, 3 bases at V and 3 bases at J, with 8 bases in the middle. Germline V gene data show CDR1 as DFQATT and CDR2 as SNEGSKA (reference sequence). CDR3: CSASGGDTEAFF. The DNA for the CDR3 is TGCAGTGCTAGCGGAGGGGACACTGAAGCTTTCTTT.

This clonotype was counted many times. CDR3 loop: CASSPSWDTGTEKLFF. CDR3 in DNA: TGTGCCAGCAGCCCGAGCTGGGACACCGGAACTGAAAAACTGTTTTTT. V and J are TRBV11-2 and TRBJ1-4; tentatively, D is TRBD1 (6 bases). The CDR3 runs 16 residues. Trimming stripped 5 bases from V and 7 bases from J, with 20 bases between. Germline V gene data show CDR1 as SGHAT and CDR2 as FQNNGV.

In its sample, this clonotype was seen many times. The chain is built from TRBV27 and TRBJ2-2, with TRBD2 matching 9 bases. Germline CDR1 and CDR2: MNHEY and SMNVEV (reference sequence). This CDR3 is built from 17 residues. V shed 5 bases, J shed 1 base, and the junction held 8 bases outside the gene matches. The CDR3 DNA is TGTGCCAGCAGTCCATCTCTACTAGCGGGGAACACCGGGGAGCTGTTTTTT. Amino acid sequence: CASSPSLLAGNTGELFF.